One and the same sample provided the 14 T cell receptor beta chains below, sequenced in a study of spatial heterogeneity in lung cancer. TCRdb recomputed calls from the 5' RACE reads with MiXCR, one row per CDR3 protein. This sample has about 26,000 distinct CDR3 sequences; around 6% occur once, and the top ten carry around 23%. Time point noted: blood at routine non-recurrence follow-up after resection. TCRs were sequenced from unsorted whole RNA of tumor, nontumor lung or PBMC. The material was PBMCs, obtained at follow-up. The receptors derive from a male donor with early-stage non-small cell lung cancer.

This clonotype was counted between two and nine times. The chain couples TRBV15 to TRBJ1-5, with TRBD1 as a possible D gene (5 bases). V was cut by 0 bases and J by 7 bases, with 7 bases left in between. This CDR3 has 13 amino acids. The germline V gene encodes CDR1 LNHNV and CDR2 YYDKDF (reference sequence). The CDR3 protein is CATSREGGQPQHF. DNA of the CDR3: TGTGCCACCAGCAGAGAGGGGGGACAGCCCCAGCATTTT.

This clonotype has at least ten counts. V is TRBV29-1 and J is TRBJ2-7; D is undetermined. Germline V CDR1 and CDR2: SQVTM, ANQGSEA. V was trimmed by 0 bases and J by 4 bases, leaving 13 bases between them. This CDR3 is 14 amino acids long. This chain's CDR3 is CSVEDDSSKYEQYF. CDR3 nucleotide sequence: TGCAGCGTTGAAGACGACTCCAGCAAATACGAGCAGTACTTC.

Many counts were recorded for this clonotype. The V and J genes are TRBV4-2 and TRBJ2-1, with D maybe TRBD1 (6 bases). Germline V gene sequence: CDR1 LGHNA, CDR2 YNFKEQ. The CDR3 sequence is 12 residues long. Trimming removed 4 bases from V and 10 bases from J, with 11 bases in between. CDR3 nucleotides: TGTGCCAGCAGCCGCACAGGGATCGAGCAGTTCTTC. Amino acids: CASSRTGIEQFF.

This clonotype was seen more than once but under ten times. This chain joins TRBV6-5 and TRBJ1-2; D remains unclear. In germline, CDR1 is MNHEY, CDR2 SVGAGI. The CDR3 spans 14 residues. Trimming removed 6 bases at V and 3 bases at J, with 14 bases between. CDR3 protein: CASSYARLYYGYTF. CDR3 sequence (DNA): TGTGCCAGCAGCTACGCTAGGTTATACTATGGCTACACCTTC.

This clonotype was recorded many times. The J gene is TRBJ2-4, the V gene TRBV5-4; D possibly matches TRBD1 or TRBD2 (5 bases each). The ends were cut back, 4 bases at V and 5 bases at J, with 16 bases in the middle. This CDR3 region has 15 residues. The germline V gene encodes CDR1 SGHNT and CDR2 YYREEE (reference sequence). This chain's CDR3 is CASSPPAGAQNIQYF. The CDR3 DNA sequence: TGTGCCAGCAGCCCCCCTGCCGGGGCTCAAAACATTCAGTACTTC.

This clonotype came up many times. The CDR3 protein is CASSEKEGREGEQYV. The CDR3 bases are TGTGCCAGCAGCGAGAAGGAAGGCAGGGAGGGCGAGCAGTACGTC. The chain is built from TRBV21-1 and TRBJ2-7; the table's D call TRBD2 went unverified against the DNA. TRBV21-1 is annotated as a pseudogene. This CDR3 has 15 amino acids.

This clonotype appeared many times. J is TRBJ2-5 and V is TRBV7-2; D perhaps matches TRBD1 (5 bases). The CDR3 is 17 residues long. V gave up 1 base and J gave up 1 base, with 16 bases separating them. Germline-derived CDR1 and CDR2 are SGHTA and FQGNSA. The CDR3 protein is CASSLEGRAIRQETQYF. CDR3 DNA sequence: TGTGCCAGCAGCTTAGAGGGGCGAGCGATACGCCAAGAGACCCAGTACTTC.

This clonotype showed up many times. The chain employs TRBV5-1 and TRBJ1-1; D uncertain. The V and J ends lost 4 bases and 1 base respectively, with 8 bases between them. This CDR3 has 13 residues. CDR1 and CDR2 (germline): SGHRS, YFSETQ. In DNA, the CDR3 is TGCGCCAGCAGCCTAGACCCGAACACTGAAGCTTTCTTT. This gives the protein CASSLDPNTEAFF.

This clonotype was counted at least ten times. J is TRBJ2-2 and V is TRBV29-1, with 8 bases fitting TRBD2. Germline V gives CDR1 SQVTM, CDR2 ANQGSEA. The junction had 4 bases not matched to a gene; V was cut back by 7 bases and J by 0 bases. The CDR3 is made up of 14 amino acids. In DNA form, the CDR3 reads TGCAGCGCTCGTAGCGGGACGAACACCGGGGAGCTGTTTTTT. Translation gives CSARSGTNTGELFF.

The rearrangement links TRBV6-2 or TRBV6-3 to TRBJ2-7; 9 bases line up with TRBD2. CDR1 and CDR2 from the germline V gene are MNHEY and SVGEGT. The CDR3 loop spans 16 amino acids. V dropped 0 bases and J dropped 1; count of bases not matched to a gene: 4. This chain's CDR3 is CASSYSPSGNSYEQYV. CDR3 DNA sequence: TGTGCCAGCAGTTACTCGCCTAGCGGGAATTCCTACGAGCAGTACGTC.

This clonotype ranks as medium-sized. The gene calls are TRBV28 and TRBJ1-1; D uncertain. V was shortened by 3 bases and J by 9 bases, with 8 bases between the two germline ends. Germline CDR1 and CDR2: MDHEN and SYDVKM. There are 11 residues in the CDR3. CDR3 region: CASSLGLKAFF. CDR3 nucleotide sequence: TGTGCCAGCAGTTTGGGGTTGAAAGCTTTCTTT.

This clonotype was seen ten or more times. This chain connects TRBV5-4 to TRBJ2-7; D unresolved. Trimming shortened V by 2 bases and J by 0 bases, and 6 bases separated the two germline ends. This CDR3 spans 13 amino acids. Germline CDR1 reads SGHNT; CDR2 reads YYREEE (reference sequence). The CDR3 loop reads CASSFPHSYEQYF. The CDR3 bases are TGTGCCAGCAGCTTCCCCCACTCCTACGAGCAGTACTTC.

V usage is TRBV7-3 and J usage is TRBJ1-1, with D unresolved. Trimming took 6 bases from V and 10 from J, leaving 18 bases between them. Per germline, CDR1 SGHTA and CDR2 FQGTGA. The CDR3 is 13 amino acids. In DNA form, the CDR3 reads TGTGCCAGCAGTAAAGCCAACGGGGAAGGAGCTTTCTTT. It is translated as CASSKANGEGAFF.

In its sample, this clonotype was seen many times. V is TRBV18 and J is TRBJ1-2, with a possible D match to TRBD1 (6 bases). V was pared by 3 bases and J by 6 bases, with 11 bases between. The germline V gene has CDR1 KGHSH and CDR2 LQKENI. This CDR3 comprises 13 residues. The DNA of the CDR3 is TGTGCCAGCTCACCTAACCGGGGGCATGGCTACACCTTC. This translates into CASSPNRGHGYTF.